The source of this TCR beta chain is a study of Ad26.COV2.S vaccination and SARS-CoV-2 variants. This table comes from immunoSEQ multiplex PCR, and its TCRdb copy is limited to in-frame clones, with some not included. The sample lists around 170,000 clones, around 88% seen once, with 5.9% in the top ten. With respect to this clone: Its specificity is unknown.

The CDR3 runs 15 residues. Germline assignment: CDR1 SGHRS and CDR2 YFSETQ. V lost 0 bases to trimming and J lost 9 bases; unmatched junction nucleotides: 8. Findings of the study overall: Vaccine recipients and placebo recipients showed similar non-spike TCR breadth. In TCR breadth and depth analyses, total T cell responses may have been underestimated. People who got the vaccine had more spike-specific TCR breadth than people who got placebo.

The chain is built from TRBV5-1 and TRBJ2-1, with 8 positions matching TRBD2. The sample consisted of peripheral blood, taken after recovery from COVID-19. The receptor comes from a human donor who had recovered from COVID-19. The CDR3 DNA is TGCGCCAGCAGCTTGGACGGGAGGGCCACTGGTGAGCAGTTCTTC. This translates into CASSLDGRATGEQFF. Filled out from reference TRBV5-1 and TRBJ2-1, the complete variable domain reads KAGVTQTPRYLIKTRGQQVTLSCSPISGHRSVSWYQQTPGQGLQFLFEYFSETQRNKGNFPGRFSGRQFSNSRSEMNVSTLELGDSALYLCASSLDGRATGEQFFGPGTRLTVL.